This T cell receptor beta chain is from a study of CD8 T cells in ankylosing spondylitis. Study outcomes and limitations: Ankylosing spondylitis blood appeared to be characterized by a TCR beta motif of about eight highly homologous variants.

The CDR3 is made up of 13 amino acids. Trimming pared 5 bases from V and 3 bases from J, leaving 11 bases between. This clonotype appeared many times. Its antigen remains unidentified. Scientists made TCR beta libraries using quantitative 5'-RACE with molecular barcodes. A single record per CDR3 protein comes from TCRdb applying MiXCR to the 5' RACE reads. The sample includes 670,000 or so distinct CDR3 sequences, over 15% seen only once; the top ten take 15% to 20%. The rearrangement links TRBV12-3 or TRBV12-4 to TRBJ2-7; D assignment may be TRBD1 or TRBD2 (5 bases each). The sequencing sample was made of blood, either unsorted or a sorted T cell fraction (not recorded which). This receptor was identified in a male donor with ankylosing spondylitis. The chain's CDR3 is CASSPGRNYEQYF. DNA of the CDR3: TGTGCCAGCAGTCCGGGACGGAACTACGAGCAGTACTTC.